Listed below are T cell receptor beta chains from one sample, sequenced in a study of radiotherapy plus CTLA-4 blockade in lung cancer. Using immunoSEQ multiplex PCR, the repertoire was profiled, and TCRdb retains in-frame clones only, with some absent. The sample records 71,000 or so clones, more than 75% being singletons. The source was peripheral blood, collected from a patient treated with radiotherapy plus ipilimumab. These receptors were collected from a human donor with non-small cell lung cancer who had stable disease on radiotherapy plus ipilimumab. The CDR3 runs from the conserved cysteine through the conserved F or W. The order of the fields is clone size, J gene, V gene, CDR3 length, D gene, CDR3 protein, CDR3 DNA. A D gene is named only where the DNA matches it firmly. Expanded clones are given a class, and other clones once, few, many or no size at all.

>.|TRBJ1-4|TRBV5-5|14|.
CASSPGPINEKLFF
TGTGCCAGCAGCCCGGGACCGATTAATGAAAAACTGTTTTTT
>.|TRBJ2-5|TRBV9|14|.
CASSERGSGETQYF
TGTGCCAGCAGCGAGAGGGGCTCCGGGGAGACCCAGTACTTC
>.|TRBJ2-5|TRBV5-8|15|TRBD2
CASRIQRGGRETQYF
TGTGCCAGCAGAATCCAGCGGGGGGGTAGGGAGACCCAGTACTTC
>.|TRBJ1-1|TRBV30|11|.
CASRVGTEAFF
TGTGCCTCCCGTGTCGGCACTGAAGCTTTCTTT
>.|TRBJ1-5|TRBV5-6|12|.
CASSLMNQPQHF
TGTGCCAGCAGCTTAATGAATCAGCCCCAGCATTTT
>.|TRBJ2-5|TRBV9|14|.
CASSVGHFQETQYF
TGTGCCAGCAGCGTAGGACACTTCCAAGAGACCCAGTACTTC
>.|TRBJ1-1|TRBV9|14|.
CASSVGTANTEAFF
TGTGCCAGCAGCGTTGGGACTGCGAACACTGAAGCTTTCTTT
>.|TRBJ1-6|TRBV6-5|16|TRBD1
CASSYQRQGWNSPLHF
TGTGCCAGCAGTTACCAAAGACAGGGTTGGAATTCACCCCTCCACTTT
>.|TRBJ1-2|TRBV9|11|.
CASSDPGTSSF
TGTGCCAGCAGCGACCCCGGGACATCCTCCTTC
>.|TRBJ1-2|TRBV10-2|14|TRBD1
CASSEEGQGYGYTF
TGCGCCAGCAGTGAGGAGGGACAGGGATATGGCTACACCTTC
>.|TRBJ2-7|TRBV5-4|12|.
CASSFQTYEQCF
TGTGCCAGCAGCTTCCAAACCTACGAGCAGTGCTTC
>.|TRBJ1-2|TRBV28|16|.
CASSLGSVRANYGYTF
TGTGCCAGCAGTTTAGGATCAGTCAGAGCTAACTATGGCTACACCTTC
>few|TRBJ2-5|TRBV7-8|14|.
CASSLSRVLETQYF
TGTGCCAGCAGCTTATCACGGGTTCTAGAGACCCAGTACTTC
>.|TRBJ2-3|TRBV9|14|.
CASNGATSTDTQYF
TGTGCCAGCAACGGAGCGACTAGCACAGATACGCAGTATTTT
>.|TRBJ1-5|TRBV5-3|14|.
CARSFRDREGAQHF
TGTGCCAGAAGCTTCCGGGACCGCGAAGGGGCCCAGCATTTT
>.|TRBJ1-1|TRBV7-6|13|.
CASSLRRNTEAFF
TGTGCCAGCAGCTTACGGAGAAACACTGAAGCTTTCTTT
>once|TRBJ1-1|TRBV27|13|.
CASSWNKNTEAFF
TGTGCCAGCAGTTGGAACAAGAACACTGAAGCTTTCTTT
>.|TRBJ1-4|TRBV30|15|TRBD1
CAWSDDRATNEKLFF
TGTGCCTGGAGCGACGACAGGGCAACTAATGAAAAACTGTTTTTT
>.|TRBJ2-5|TRBV2|14|.
CASSWTRLEETQYF
TGTGCCAGCAGTTGGACCCGTCTGGAAGAGACCCAGTACTTC
>.|TRBJ2-7|TRBV11-1|15|TRBD1
CASSSPGTGSPEQYF
TGTGCCAGCAGCTCTCCCGGGACAGGCTCCCCCGAGCAGTACTTC
>once|TRBJ2-3|TRBV9|19|TRBD2
CASSPLGLAGGFGADTQYF
TGTGCCAGCAGCCCCCTCGGACTAGCGGGAGGGTTTGGCGCAGATACGCAGTATTTT
>.|TRBJ2-3|TRBV7-2|14|.
CASSLVPIGDTQYF
TGTGCCAGCAGCTTAGTCCCGATTGGAGATACGCAGTATTTT
>.|TRBJ1-1|TRBV6-6|14|.
CASRMGGMNTEAFF
TGTGCCAGCAGAATGGGGGGCATGAACACTGAAGCTTTCTTT
>.|TRBJ2-3|TRBV9|13|.
CASSVVNGDTQYF
TGTGCCAGCAGCGTAGTAAACGGGGATACGCAGTATTTT
>.|TRBJ1-2|TRBV5-1|15|TRBD1
CASTWDRRGIYGYTF
TGCGCCAGCACCTGGGACAGACGCGGTATCTATGGCTACACCTTC
>.|TRBJ2-3|TRBV19|15|TRBD2
CASSLWTSVTDTQYF
TGTGCCAGTAGTCTCTGGACTAGCGTCACAGATACGCAGTATTTT
>few|TRBJ2-2|TRBV6-4|16|TRBD1
CASSETGTVKSGELFF
TGTGCCAGCAGTGAAACGGGGACAGTTAAGTCCGGGGAGCTGTTTTTT
>.|TRBJ2-1|TRBV9|14|TRBD2
CASSASGGAGEQFF
TGTGCCAGCAGCGCTAGCGGGGGGGCCGGTGAGCAGTTCTTC
>.|TRBJ1-4|TRBV15|13|.
CATSGARAEKLFF
TGTGCCACCAGCGGGGCCAGGGCTGAAAAACTGTTTTTT
>.|TRBJ2-7|TRBV29-1|13|.
CSVGTTFTYEQYF
TGCAGCGTGGGGACAACTTTTACCTACGAGCAGTACTTC
>.|TRBJ2-7|TRBV7-6|14|.
CASSSPGLTYEQYF
TGTGCCAGCAGCTCGCCGGGATTGACCTACGAGCAGTACTTC
>.|TRBJ2-3|TRBV7-6|15|TRBD2
CASSSTGLPTDTQYF
TGTGCCAGCAGCTCGACGGGACTACCCACAGATACGCAGTATTTT
>.|TRBJ1-1|TRBV28|14|TRBD1
CASSSPGGWTEAFF
TGTGCCAGCAGTTCCCCAGGGGGATGGACTGAAGCTTTCTTT
>.|TRBJ2-3|TRBV18|13|.
CASSPSVGDTQYF
TGTGCCAGCTCACCATCGGTGGGAGATACGCAGTATTTT
>.|TRBJ2-1|TRBV6-5|11|.
CASSYLGSQFF
TGTGCCAGCAGTTACTTGGGATCCCAGTTCTTC
>few|TRBJ2-6|TRBV5-1|15|.
CASLEGVSGANVLTF
TGCGCCAGCCTCGAGGGCGTCTCTGGGGCCAACGTCCTGACTTTC
>few|TRBJ2-1|TRBV29-1|10|.
CSVYDNEQFF
TGCAGCGTCTACGACAATGAGCAGTTCTTC
>.|TRBJ2-1|TRBV5-6|13|.
CASSLYRYNEQFF
TGTGCCAGCAGCTTGTACAGATACAATGAGCAGTTCTTC
>.|TRBJ2-3|TRBV27|16|.
CASSLSVGQATDTQYF
TGTGCCAGCAGTTTATCCGTTGGACAAGCTACAGATACGCAGTATTTT
>.|TRBJ1-5|TRBV7-8|14|.
CASRALTGSQPQHF
TGTGCCAGCAGAGCACTCACGGGTTCCCAGCCCCAGCATTTT
>.|TRBJ2-7|TRBV11-1|14|TRBD2
CASSLTSGRGEQYF
TGTGCCAGCAGCTTAACTAGCGGGAGAGGCGAGCAGTACTTC
>.|TRBJ2-1|TRBV19|16|.
CASSIRGQGRANEQFF
TGTGCCAGTAGTATTCGGGGCCAGGGGAGGGCCAATGAGCAGTTCTTC
>.|TRBJ1-2|TRBV27|16|.
CASSPTGTDLIFGYTF
TGTGCCAGCAGTCCAACCGGGACGGACCTGATTTTTGGCTACACCTTC
>few|TRBJ1-2|TRBV19|15|.
CASREPGGANYGYTF
TGTGCCAGTAGAGAGCCTGGGGGAGCTAACTATGGCTACACCTTC
>.|TRBJ2-7|TRBV7-2|16|TRBD2
CASSLTSGRVTYEQYF
TGTGCCAGCAGCCTCACTAGCGGGAGGGTAACCTACGAGCAGTACTTC
>.|TRBJ1-1|TRBV19|15|TRBD1
CAREGTGTLNTEAFF
TGTGCCAGAGAGGGGACAGGGACCCTGAACACTGAAGCTTTCTTT
>.|TRBJ2-7|TRBV20-1|11|.
CSASGQYEQYF
TGCAGTGCTAGCGGGCAGTACGAGCAGTACTTC
>.|TRBJ2-7|TRBV5-1|15|.
CASSLGAGVSYEQYF
TGCGCCAGCAGCTTGGGGGCAGGAGTTTCCTACGAGCAGTACTTC
>.|TRBJ2-7|TRBV28|15|TRBD1
CASSLPDRRSYEQYF
TGTGCCAGCAGTTTACCGGACAGGAGATCCTACGAGCAGTACTTC
>once|TRBJ1-2|TRBV7-8|12|.
CASSLELYGYTF
TGTGCCAGCAGCTTAGAACTTTATGGCTACACCTTC
>.|TRBJ2-2|TRBV11-2|17|TRBD1
CASSVGQGAVWTGELFF
TGTGCCAGCAGTGTGGGACAGGGGGCTGTTTGGACCGGGGAGCTGTTTTTT
>.|TRBJ2-7|TRBV28|15|.
CASRLATRTPYEQYF
TGTGCCAGCAGGTTGGCGACGCGAACCCCCTACGAGCAGTACTTC
>.|TRBJ2-2|TRBV5-8|14|TRBD2
CASSWTSGAGELFF
TGTGCCAGCAGCTGGACTAGCGGGGCCGGGGAGCTGTTTTTT
>few|TRBJ2-3|TRBV30|13|.
CASTQRRGDTQYF
TGTGCCTCAACCCAGCGAAGGGGAGATACGCAGTATTTT
>.|TRBJ1-5|TRBV19|15|.
CASSSDGYSNQPQHF
TGTGCCAGTAGTTCGGACGGCTATAGCAATCAGCCCCAGCATTTT
>.|TRBJ1-6|TRBV5-1|14|.
CASSGAERNSPLHF
TGCGCCAGCAGCGGGGCAGAACGTAATTCACCCCTCCACTTT
>.|TRBJ2-3|TRBV6-1|11|.
CAARTADTQYF
TGTGCCGCAAGGACGGCAGATACGCAGTATTTT
>.|TRBJ1-1|TRBV10-2|14|.
CASSESLANTEAFF
TGCGCCAGCAGTGAGTCTTTAGCGAACACTGAAGCTTTCTTT
>.|TRBJ1-4|TRBV5-6|15|.
CASSPSGATNEKLFF
TGTGCCAGCAGCCCCTCAGGAGCAACTAATGAAAAACTGTTTTTT